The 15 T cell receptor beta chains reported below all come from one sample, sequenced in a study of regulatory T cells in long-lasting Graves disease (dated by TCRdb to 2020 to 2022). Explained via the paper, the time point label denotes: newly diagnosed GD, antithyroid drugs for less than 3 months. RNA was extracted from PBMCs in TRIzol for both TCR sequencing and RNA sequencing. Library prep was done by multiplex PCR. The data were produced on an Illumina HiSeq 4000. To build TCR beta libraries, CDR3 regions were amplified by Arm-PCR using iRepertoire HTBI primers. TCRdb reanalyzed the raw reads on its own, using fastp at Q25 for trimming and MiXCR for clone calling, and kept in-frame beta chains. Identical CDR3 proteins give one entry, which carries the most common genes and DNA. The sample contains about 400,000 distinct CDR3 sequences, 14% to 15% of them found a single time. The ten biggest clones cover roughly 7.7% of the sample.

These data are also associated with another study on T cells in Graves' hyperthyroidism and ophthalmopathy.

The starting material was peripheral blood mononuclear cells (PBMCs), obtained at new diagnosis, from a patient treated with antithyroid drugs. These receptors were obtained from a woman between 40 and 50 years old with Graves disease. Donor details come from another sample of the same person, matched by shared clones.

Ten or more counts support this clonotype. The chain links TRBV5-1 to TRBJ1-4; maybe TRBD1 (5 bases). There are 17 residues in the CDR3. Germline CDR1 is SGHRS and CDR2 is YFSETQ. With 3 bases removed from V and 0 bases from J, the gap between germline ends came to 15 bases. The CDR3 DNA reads TGCGCCAGCAGCTCCTCAGGGTACAGCGCAACTAATGAAAAACTGTTTTTT. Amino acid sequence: CASSSSGYSATNEKLFF.

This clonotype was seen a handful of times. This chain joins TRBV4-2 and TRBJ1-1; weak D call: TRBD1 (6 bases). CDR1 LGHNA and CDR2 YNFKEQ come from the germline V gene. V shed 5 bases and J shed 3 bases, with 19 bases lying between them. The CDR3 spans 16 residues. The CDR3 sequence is CASSKRAGTRYTEAFF. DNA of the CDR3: TGTGCCAGCAGCAAACGAGCCGGGACACGGTACACTGAAGCTTTCTTT.

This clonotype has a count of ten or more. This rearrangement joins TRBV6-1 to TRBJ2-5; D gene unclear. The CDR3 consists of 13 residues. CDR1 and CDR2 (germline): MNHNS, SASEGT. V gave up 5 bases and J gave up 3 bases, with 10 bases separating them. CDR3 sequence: CASSPTPKETQYF. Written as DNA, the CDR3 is TGTGCCAGCAGTCCTACCCCCAAAGAGACCCAGTACTTC.

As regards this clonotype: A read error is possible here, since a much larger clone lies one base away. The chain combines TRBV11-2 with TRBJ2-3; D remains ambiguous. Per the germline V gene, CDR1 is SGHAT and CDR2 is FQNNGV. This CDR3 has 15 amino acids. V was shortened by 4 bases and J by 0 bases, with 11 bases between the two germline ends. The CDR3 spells CASSSQAPSTDTQYF. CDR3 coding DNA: TGTGCCAGCAGCTCCCAGGCTCCTAGCACAGATACGCAGTATTTT.

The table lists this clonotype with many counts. CDR3 in DNA: TGTGCCAGCATGGACGGGTACACGAACACTGAAGCTTTCTTT. It codes for CASMDGYTNTEAFF. The genes are TRBV2 and TRBJ1-1; no reliable D call. Trimming removed 7 bases from V and 1 base from J, with 13 bases in between. CDR3 length: 14 amino acids. Germline V CDR1 and CDR2: SNHLY, FYNNEI.

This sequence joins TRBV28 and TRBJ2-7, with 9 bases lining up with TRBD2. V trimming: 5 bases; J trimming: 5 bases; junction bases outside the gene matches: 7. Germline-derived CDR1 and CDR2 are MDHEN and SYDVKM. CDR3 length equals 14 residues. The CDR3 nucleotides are TGTGCCAGCAGTAATAGCGGGAGCCCTCACGAGCAGTACTTC. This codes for CASSNSGSPHEQYF. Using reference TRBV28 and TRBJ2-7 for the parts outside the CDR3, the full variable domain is DVKVTQSSRYLVKRTGEKVFLECVQDMDHENMFWYRQDPGLGLRLIYFSYDVKMKEKGDIPEGYSVSREKKERFSLILESASTNQTSMYLCASSNSGSPHEQYFGPGTRLTVT.

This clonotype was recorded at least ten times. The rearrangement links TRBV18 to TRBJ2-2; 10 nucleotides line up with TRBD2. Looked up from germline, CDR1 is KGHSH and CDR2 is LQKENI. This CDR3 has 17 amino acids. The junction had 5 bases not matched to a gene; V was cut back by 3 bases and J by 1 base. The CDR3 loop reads CASSPGLAARNTGELFF. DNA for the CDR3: TGTGCCAGCTCACCCGGACTAGCGGCAAGGAACACCGGGGAGCTGTTTTTT.

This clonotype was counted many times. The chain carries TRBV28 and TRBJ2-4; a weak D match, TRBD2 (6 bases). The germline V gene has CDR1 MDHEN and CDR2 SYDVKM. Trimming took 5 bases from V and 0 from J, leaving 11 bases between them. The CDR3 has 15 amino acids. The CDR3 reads CASSRLEGAKNIQYF. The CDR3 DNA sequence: TGTGCCAGCAGTAGGCTGGAGGGAGCCAAAAACATTCAGTACTTC.

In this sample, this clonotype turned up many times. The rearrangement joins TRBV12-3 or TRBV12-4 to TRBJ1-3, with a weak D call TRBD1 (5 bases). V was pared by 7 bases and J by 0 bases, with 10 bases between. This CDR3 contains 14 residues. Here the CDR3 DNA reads TGTGCCAGCACCGTGGACATCTCTGGAAACACCATATATTTT. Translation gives CASTVDISGNTIYF.

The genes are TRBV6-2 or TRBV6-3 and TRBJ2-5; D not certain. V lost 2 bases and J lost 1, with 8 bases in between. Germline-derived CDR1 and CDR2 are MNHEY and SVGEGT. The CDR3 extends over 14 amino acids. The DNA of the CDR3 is TGTGCCAGCAGTTACCTAGGGTTCCAAGAGACCCAGTACTTC. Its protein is CASSYLGFQETQYF.

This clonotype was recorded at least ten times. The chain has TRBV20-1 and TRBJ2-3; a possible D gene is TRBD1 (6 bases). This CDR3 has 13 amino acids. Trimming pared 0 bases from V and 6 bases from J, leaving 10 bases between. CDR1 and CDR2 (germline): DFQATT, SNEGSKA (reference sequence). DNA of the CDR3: TGCAGTGCTAGAGAGGGGGCGCGGGATACGCAGTATTTT. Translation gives CSAREGARDTQYF.

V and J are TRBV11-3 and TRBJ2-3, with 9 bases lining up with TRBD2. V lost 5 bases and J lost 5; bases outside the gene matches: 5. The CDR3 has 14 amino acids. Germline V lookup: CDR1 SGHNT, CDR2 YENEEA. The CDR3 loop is CASSPGTSLDTQYF. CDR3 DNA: TGTGCCAGCAGCCCCGGGACTAGCCTAGATACGCAGTATTTT.

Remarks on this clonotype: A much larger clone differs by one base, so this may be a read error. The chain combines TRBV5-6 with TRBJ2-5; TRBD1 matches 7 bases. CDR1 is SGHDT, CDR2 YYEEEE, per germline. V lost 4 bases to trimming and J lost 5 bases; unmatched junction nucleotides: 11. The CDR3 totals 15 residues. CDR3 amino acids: CASSPVVDRVETQYF. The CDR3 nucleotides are TGTGCCAGCAGCCCAGTGGTTGACAGGGTGGAGACCCAGTACTTC. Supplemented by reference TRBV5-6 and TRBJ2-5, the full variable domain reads DAGVTQSPTHLIKTRGQQVTLRCSPKSGHDTVSWYQQALGQGPQFIFQYYEEEERQRGNFPDRFSGHQFPNYSSELNVNALLLGDSALYLCASSPVVDRVETQYFGPGTRLLVL.

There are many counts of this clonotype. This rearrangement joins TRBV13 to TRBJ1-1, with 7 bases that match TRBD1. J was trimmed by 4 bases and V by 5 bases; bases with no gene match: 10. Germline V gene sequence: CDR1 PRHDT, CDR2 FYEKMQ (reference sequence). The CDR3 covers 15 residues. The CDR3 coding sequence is TGTGCCAGCAGCACACAGGGGAGCCTGGGCACTGAAGCTTTCTTT. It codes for CASSTQGSLGTEAFF.

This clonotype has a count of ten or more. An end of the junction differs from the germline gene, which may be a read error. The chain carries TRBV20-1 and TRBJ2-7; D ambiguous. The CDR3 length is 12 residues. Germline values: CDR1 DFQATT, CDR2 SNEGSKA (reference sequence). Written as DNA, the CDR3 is TGCAGTGCTTGCCGGCCACCCTACGGGCAGTACTTC. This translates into CSACRPPYGQYF.